This paragraph covers one T cell receptor (beta chain) sequence. The CDR3 contains 13 residues. Trimming pared 3 bases from V and 4 bases from J, leaving 7 bases between. Germline assignment: CDR1 LNHDA and CDR2 SQIVND (reference sequence). This entry belongs to a study of blood T cell repertoires in COVID-19. The overall study: Both acute and convalescent COVID-19 samples were obtained from the United States, Italy and Spain.

Clones were read by immunoSEQ multiplex PCR, and TCRdb kept only the in-frame ones, dropping some. There are roughly 500,000 clones in the sample; roughly 90% occur only once, and 1.5% to 2% lies in the top ten. The sample was PBMCs or T cells enriched from blood (not recorded which). The source of this sequence is a woman in her 40s who had recovered from COVID-19. The rearrangement joins TRBV19 to TRBJ2-1, with D unresolved. DNA of the CDR3: TGTGCCAGTAGTATCGGTCTTTACAATGAGCAGTTCTTC. Encoded protein: CASSIGLYNEQFF.